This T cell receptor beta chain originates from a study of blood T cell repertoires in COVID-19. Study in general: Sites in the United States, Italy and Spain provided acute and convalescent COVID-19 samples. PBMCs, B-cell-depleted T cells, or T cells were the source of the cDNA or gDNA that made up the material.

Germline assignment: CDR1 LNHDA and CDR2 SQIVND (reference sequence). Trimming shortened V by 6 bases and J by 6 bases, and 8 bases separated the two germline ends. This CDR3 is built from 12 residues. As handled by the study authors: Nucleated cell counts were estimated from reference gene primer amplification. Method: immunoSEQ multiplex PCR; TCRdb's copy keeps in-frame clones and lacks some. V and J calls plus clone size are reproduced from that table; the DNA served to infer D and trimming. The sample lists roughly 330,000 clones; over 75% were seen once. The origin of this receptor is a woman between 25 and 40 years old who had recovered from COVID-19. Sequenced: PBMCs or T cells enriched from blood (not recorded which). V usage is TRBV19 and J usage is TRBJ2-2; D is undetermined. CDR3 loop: CASSSVSGELFF. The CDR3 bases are TGTGCCAGTAGCAGTGTTTCCGGGGAGCTGTTTTTT.